This TCR beta chain was obtained from a study of T-cell reconstitution after alpha-beta-depleted transplantation in children. On this clonotype: What it recognizes is unknown.

Unique molecular identifiers were incorporated when the TCRbeta library was constructed. Each CDR3 protein gets one entry after TCRdb re-called the PCR reads with MiXCR. Of 530,000 or so distinct CDR3 sequences in the sample, around 27% were seen once. Trimming took off 2 bases at V and 8 bases at J, with 19 bases between the two ends. CDR3 length: 16 amino acids. Germline loops: CDR1 MGHDK, CDR2 SYGVNS. General study points: Newly produced T cells mostly provided counts and TCRbeta diversity after one year, as hyperexpanded clones declined.

This TCR was sampled from a boy younger than two with Wiskott-Aldrich syndrome, due to receive a stem cell transplant. V is TRBV25-1 and J is TRBJ2-1, with D possibly being TRBD2 (5 bases). Sequenced here: PBMCs, sampled before TCRalphabeta/CD19-depleted stem cell transplant. The DNA for the CDR3 is TGTGCCAGCAGTGAAGAGGGCGGCCCTACGGTGGATGAGCAGTTCTTC. Its protein is CASSEEGGPTVDEQFF.